This T cell receptor beta chain was sequenced during a study of OX40 agonist ivuxolimab in advanced cancers. Overall study: Anti-PD-1, anti-PD-L1 or anti-CTLA-4 therapy given earlier was allowed, and 40% had some.

Study results and limitations: Within 6 weeks, CD4+ and CD8+ blood T cells expanded clonally at 0.1 to 3.0 mg/kg. In general, CD8+ T cells held more expanded clones than CD4+ did, on average.

A word on this clone: As yet, its antigen is unknown.

The length of the CDR3 is 15 residues. V was clipped by 2 bases and J by 5 bases, with 15 bases between them. Germline values: CDR1 SGHRS, CDR2 YFSETQ. TCRdb keeps only in-frame clones here, not all; method: immunoSEQ multiplex PCR. The data show 77,000 or so clones, with around nine tenths seen just once and 0.3% to 0.4% held by the top ten. The clonotype comes from an adult with an advanced solid tumor such as melanoma, head and neck, liver or kidney cancer. Sequencing was performed on CD4+ or CD8+ T cells sorted from blood, taken in a trial of the OX40 agonist ivuxolimab. This rearrangement joins TRBV5-1 to TRBJ2-3, with unresolved D. CDR3 loop: CASSLLPTPGDTQYF. For the CDR3, the DNA is TGCGCCAGCAGCTTACTACCAACTCCGGGAGATACGCAGTATTTT.